This entry lists 23 T cell receptor beta chains sequenced from one sample in a study of response to subunit inactivated influenza vaccine. TCRdb passed the RT-PCR reads through MiXCR, listing each CDR3 protein once. Of 600,000 to 850,000 distinct CDR3 sequences listed, approximately 14% are singletons. The sample consisted of PBMCs from blood, taken approximately 15 days before vaccination. These TCRs come from a man between 45 and 60 years old who received an inactivated influenza vaccine.

This rearrangement joins TRBV7-2 to TRBJ2-7; 9 bases line up with TRBD1. The CDR3 contains 15 residues. The V gene end was trimmed by 1 base and the J gene end by 4 bases; junction bases not matched to a gene: 5. Looked up from germline, CDR1 is SGHTA and CDR2 is FQGNSA. The CDR3, as DNA: TGTGCCAGCAGCTTAGGAGCGGGACAGGGTTACGAGCAGTACTTC. Protein: CASSLGAGQGYEQYF.

This clonotype turned up a few times. This chain joins TRBV12-3 or TRBV12-4 and TRBJ2-5; the D gene is possibly TRBD2 (7 bases). V lost 5 bases and J lost 5, with 15 bases in between. There are 14 residues in the CDR3. The CDR3 is CASSATGGWETQYF. For the CDR3, the DNA is TGTGCCAGCAGTGCGACGGGGGGCTGGGAGACCCAGTACTTC.

This chain joins TRBV30 and TRBJ2-7; D perhaps matches TRBD2 (5 bases). CDR1 is GTSNPN and CDR2 is SVGIG in the germline V gene (reference sequence). Trimming removed 0 bases at V and 2 bases at J, with 8 bases between. This CDR3 is 13 amino acids long. CDR3: CAWSVGGAYEQYF. The CDR3 coding sequence is TGTGCCTGGAGTGTAGGAGGAGCCTACGAGCAGTACTTC.

This chain uses TRBV6-5 with TRBJ2-1; D call uncertain. Germline V CDR1 and CDR2: MNHEY, SVGAGI. The ends were cut back, 7 bases at V and 1 base at J, with 5 bases in the middle. The CDR3 contains 12 residues. The chain's CDR3 is CASIGSYNEQFF. The CDR3 DNA follows: TGTGCCAGCATTGGGTCCTACAATGAGCAGTTCTTC.

V usage is TRBV27 and J usage is TRBJ2-3; D remains unclear. This CDR3 is built from 13 residues. Germline loops: CDR1 MNHEY, CDR2 SMNVEV (reference sequence). Trimming left V 7 bases short and J 4 bases short, with 12 bases between. Here the CDR3 reads CASKPRHADTQYF. CDR3 coding DNA: TGTGCCAGCAAGCCTAGACACGCAGATACGCAGTATTTT.

This clonotype was recorded a few times. The chain joins TRBV20-1 to TRBJ2-2; weak D call: TRBD1 (5 bases). The germline CDR1 and CDR2 sequences are DFQATT and SNEGSKA (reference sequence). Trimming stripped 3 bases from V and 5 bases from J, with 7 bases between. The CDR3 consists of 12 residues. This CDR3 reads CSASQGTGELFF. The CDR3 DNA sequence: TGCAGTGCTAGTCAGGGTACCGGGGAGCTGTTTTTT.

This clonotype appeared many times. CDR3 region: CASSLPDKSPAHGELFF. The CDR3 DNA sequence: TGTGCCAGCAGTTTGCCAGACAAGTCTCCGGCACACGGGGAGCTGTTTTTT. The rearrangement links TRBV28 to TRBJ2-2; D remains unclear. V dropped 3 bases and J dropped 7 bases, with 21 bases sitting between them. In germline, CDR1 is MDHEN, CDR2 SYDVKM. The CDR3 contains 17 residues. Based on the CDR3 plus reference TRBV28 and TRBJ2-2, the full variable domain is DVKVTQSSRYLVKRTGEKVFLECVQDMDHENMFWYRQDPGLGLRLIYFSYDVKMKEKGDIPEGYSVSREKKERFSLILESASTNQTSMYLCASSLPDKSPAHGELFFGEGSRLTVL.

This chain joins TRBV12-3 or TRBV12-4 and TRBJ1-5; D gene uncertain. Trimming removed 4 bases at V and 7 bases at J, with 11 bases between. This CDR3 has 13 amino acids. As DNA, the CDR3 is TGTGCCAGCAGTTCCCCCCCGGACCAGCCCCAGCATTTT. It codes for CASSSPPDQPQHF.

This clonotype was counted between two and nine times. The CDR3 reads CASSLGATFNRNTEAFF. In DNA, the CDR3 is TGTGCCAGCAGTTTAGGGGCGACATTTAATAGGAACACTGAAGCTTTCTTT. This chain joins TRBV12-3 or TRBV12-4 and TRBJ1-1; D is ambiguous. V was shortened by 1 base and J by 1 base, with 16 bases between the two germline ends. The CDR3 is 17 amino acids.

This clonotype was counted ten times or more. In DNA form, the CDR3 reads TGTGCCAGTCAGGACAGCTCCTACAATGAGCAGTTCTTC. Translated, it gives CASQDSSYNEQFF. The chain links TRBV12-3 or TRBV12-4 to TRBJ2-1, with D possibly matching TRBD1 (6 bases). V gave up 9 bases and J gave up 0 bases, with 9 bases separating them. The CDR3 is made up of 13 amino acids.

There are a few counts of this clonotype. The chain is built from TRBV9 and TRBJ2-1; 7 bases align to TRBD1. The CDR3 extends over 18 amino acids. Germline V lookup: CDR1 SGDLS, CDR2 YYNGEE. The junction had 16 bases not matched to a gene; V was cut back by 0 bases and J by 7 bases. The DNA of the CDR3 is TGTGCCAGCAGCGTAGTTCCGGTCGGTAGAGGGGGCTCAAATGAGCAGTTCTTC. Its translation: CASSVVPVGRGGSNEQFF.

This clonotype was seen at least ten times. This chain joins TRBV5-6 and TRBJ2-7; D is unresolved. V dropped 2 bases and J dropped 2 bases, with 11 bases sitting between them. This CDR3 comprises 14 residues. Germline V lookup: CDR1 SGHDT, CDR2 YYEEEE. The CDR3, as DNA: TGTGCCAGCAGCTTCAGGAAAATGGCCTACGAGCAGTACTTC. Translating gives CASSFRKMAYEQYF.

This clonotype was detected a few times. The rearrangement links TRBV6-1 to TRBJ2-3; 7 bases are a match to TRBD1. This CDR3 is built from 13 residues. From germline, CDR1 is MNHNS and CDR2 SASEGT. J was trimmed by 1 base and V by 8 bases; bases with no gene match: 3. CDR3 sequence: CASDRDGTDTQYF. The CDR3 DNA reads as TGTGCCAGCGACAGGGACGGCACAGATACGCAGTATTTT.

The sample holds many counts of this clonotype. The chain couples TRBV12-3 or TRBV12-4 to TRBJ2-7; 7 nucleotides agree with TRBD1. Trimming at V came to 4 bases and at J to 2 bases, leaving 8 bases not matched to a gene. The CDR3 sequence is 15 residues long. This chain's CDR3 is CASSSRTGPTYEQYF. As DNA, the CDR3 is TGTGCCAGCAGTTCAAGGACAGGACCTACCTACGAGCAGTACTTC.

This clonotype was observed a few times. The J gene is TRBJ2-7, the V gene TRBV4-3; D might be TRBD2 (6 bases). Germline CDR1 is LGHNA and CDR2 is YSLEER. The germline V and J ends were trimmed by 4 bases and 0 bases, with 10 bases remaining between them. The CDR3 runs to 14 residues. The CDR3 nucleotides are TGCGCCAGCAGCCCCCTAGCGACCTCCTACGAGCAGTACTTC. It codes for CASSPLATSYEQYF.

This clonotype was observed a handful of times. One end of the junction varies from germline; a read error may be responsible. The chain is built from TRBV20-1 and TRBJ1-5, with no clear D. Germline V gives CDR1 DFQATT, CDR2 SNEGSKA (reference sequence). The CDR3 loop spans 14 amino acids. CDR3 amino acids: CSARAGSGNQPQHF. CDR3 DNA: TGCAGTGCAAGAGCGGGCTCGGGCAATCAGCCCCAGCATTTT.

This clonotype was counted ten times or more. The V gene is TRBV6-5, the J gene TRBJ2-7; 8 bases are shared with TRBD1. Germline V gene data show CDR1 as MNHEY and CDR2 as SVGAGI. This CDR3 comprises 14 residues. Trimming removed 3 bases from V and 3 bases from J; junction bases left unmatched: 4. This chain's CDR3 is CASSYGTGGYEQYF. The CDR3 DNA follows: TGTGCCAGCAGTTATGGGACAGGAGGCTACGAGCAGTACTTC.

This clonotype showed up just once. The rearrangement uses TRBV3-1 and TRBJ2-7; 10 bases align to TRBD2. Germline assignment: CDR1 LGHDT and CDR2 YNNKEL (reference sequence). CDR3 length: 14 amino acids. V lost 3 bases, J lost 6 bases, and 5 bases stayed unmatched. The CDR3 loop reads CASSHSSGRREQYF. CDR3 sequence (DNA): TGTGCCAGCAGCCATTCTAGCGGGAGACGCGAGCAGTACTTC.

This clonotype has only a few counts. V is TRBV3-1 and J is TRBJ2-1; 8 nucleotides align to TRBD2. Trimming removed 1 base from V and 6 bases from J; junction bases left unmatched: 8. Germline CDR1 reads LGHDT; CDR2 reads YNNKEL (reference sequence). The length of the CDR3 is 16 residues. The CDR3 loop reads CASSQVPAGAPNEQFF. CDR3 coding DNA: TGTGCCAGCAGCCAAGTTCCAGCGGGAGCCCCCAATGAGCAGTTCTTC.

This clonotype was recorded a few times. The V gene is TRBV5-1, the J gene TRBJ2-7; D ambiguous. This CDR3 is 12 amino acids long. CDR1 SGHRS and CDR2 YFSETQ come from the germline V gene. V lost 4 bases and J lost 2, with 7 bases in between. The CDR3 sequence: CASSDGTYEQYF. The CDR3 DNA reads as TGCGCCAGCAGCGATGGGACCTACGAGCAGTACTTC.

V is TRBV12-3 or TRBV12-4 and J is TRBJ1-3; maybe TRBD1 (5 bases). Trimming took off 1 base at V and 4 bases at J, with 11 bases between the two ends. The CDR3 has 15 residues. In nucleotides, the CDR3 is TGTGCCAGCAGTTTAGATGCAGGGTCCGGAAACACCATATATTTT. It encodes CASSLDAGSGNTIYF.

This clonotype was seen a few times. The chain couples TRBV21-1 to TRBJ2-7; the table's D call TRBD1 went unverified against the DNA. TRBV21-1 is described as a pseudogene. The CDR3 runs 14 residues. CDR3 sequence reads: CASSKGHNSYEQYF. As DNA, the CDR3 is TGTGCCAGCAGCAAGGGACACAACTCCTACGAGCAGTACTTC.

This clonotype has just a few counts. This sequence joins TRBV27 and TRBJ2-2, with D perhaps given as TRBD1 or TRBD2 (5 bases each). CDR3 length equals 15 residues. The germline CDR1 and CDR2 sequences are MNHEY and SMNVEV (reference sequence). Trimming shortened V by 6 bases and J by 6 bases, and 17 bases separated the two germline ends. The CDR3 region has the DNA TGTGCCAGCAGCCCCGGGGACCGGGCCGCCGGGGAGCTGTTTTTT. This codes for CASSPGDRAAGELFF.